A selection of T cell receptor beta chains follows, all from one sample in a study of shared clonotypes between healthy human individuals. Generated by immunoSEQ multiplex PCR, the TCRdb table keeps only in-frame clones and is missing some. The sample consists of millions of clones, around 96% of them appearing once. Sequenced: naive CD8+ T cells sorted from blood. Receptors were obtained from a man between 18 and 29 years old in good health. Both conserved end residues are part of each CDR3. A D gene is named only where the DNA matches it firmly. The size of a clone is reported for some rows only, either as once, few or many, or as a class for expanded clones.

clone_size d_call j_call v_call cdr3_aa cdr3_nt
once . TRBJ1-3 TRBV5-4 CASSLDLGKPVSGNTIYF TGTGCCAGCAGCTTGGACCTGGGAAAGCCCGTCTCTGGAAACACCATATATTTT
. . TRBJ2-3 TRBV18 CASSPRRATTDTQYF TGTGCCAGCTCACCAAGGAGGGCCACCACAGATACGCAGTATTTT
. . TRBJ1-2 TRBV28 CASSLDAGEYTF TGTGCCAGCAGTTTAGACGCAGGGGAATACACCTTC
. . TRBJ2-2 TRBV6-5 CASRDFNTGELFF TGTGCCAGCAGGGACTTTAACACCGGGGAGCTGTTTTTT
. TRBD2 TRBJ2-7 TRBV13 CASSNGLDGQYF TGTGCCAGCAGCAACGGACTAGACGGGCAGTACTTC
. TRBD2 TRBJ2-7 TRBV6-1 CASSVLAGPPNEQYF TGTGCCAGCAGTGTACTAGCGGGACCCCCCAACGAGCAGTACTTC
. . TRBJ2-2 TRBV30 CAWSVAFPGELFF TGTGCCTGGAGTGTGGCGTTTCCCGGGGAGCTGTTTTTT
once TRBD1 TRBJ2-7 TRBV5-1 CASSLVSGGSYEQYF TGCGCCAGCAGCTTGGTTTCAGGGGGCTCCTACGAGCAGTACTTC
. TRBD1 TRBJ2-7 TRBV7-8 CASSPGPAQGPRGEQYF TGTGCCAGCAGCCCCGGTCCGGCACAGGGGCCTCGCGGCGAGCAGTACTTC
. TRBD1 TRBJ1-4 TRBV7-9 CASSGDREWEKLFF TGTGCCAGCAGCGGTGACAGGGAGTGGGAAAAACTGTTTTTT
. . TRBJ1-5 TRBV5-1 CAPKKGGNQPQHF TGCGCTCCTAAGAAGGGAGGCAATCAGCCCCAGCATTTT
. TRBD1 TRBJ1-1 TRBV5-6 CASSSTGTGYTEAFF TGTGCCAGCAGCTCCACCGGGACAGGATACACTGAAGCTTTCTTT
. . TRBJ1-4 TRBV5-6 CASSLESSVEKLFF TGTGCCAGCAGCTTGGAGTCTAGCGTTGAAAAACTGTTTTTT
. TRBD2 TRBJ2-7 TRBV7-8 CASSWTSGSHPYEQYF TGTGCCAGCAGCTGGACTAGCGGGAGTCACCCCTACGAGCAGTACTTC
. TRBD2 TRBJ2-3 TRBV5-8 CASSLGGGASGDTQYF TGTGCCAGCAGCTTGGGCGGGGGGGCTTCGGGAGATACGCAGTATTTT
. . TRBJ2-3 TRBV4-3 CASSQVEYTDTQYF TGCGCCAGCAGCCAAGTCGAGTACACAGATACGCAGTATTTT
. . TRBJ2-7 TRBV30 CAWSVAGLQQYF TGTGCCTGGAGTGTCGCCGGGCTGCAGCAGTACTTC
. . TRBJ1-2 TRBV10-3 CAISEPVNYGYTF TGTGCCATCAGTGAGCCAGTAAACTATGGCTACACCTTC
. TRBD1 TRBJ2-1 TRBV19 CASLARQGRYEQFF TGTGCCAGTTTGGCTAGACAGGGGCGGTATGAGCAGTTCTTC
. . TRBJ1-2 TRBV5-6 CASSLGDVNYGYTF TGTGCCAGCAGCTTGGGGGACGTTAACTATGGCTACACCTTC
. TRBD1 TRBJ1-1 TRBV5-4 CASSLVTGGDAEAFF TGTGCCAGCAGCTTGGTGACAGGGGGCGATGCGGAAGCTTTCTTT
. . TRBJ2-7 TRBV5-1 CASSLVGDYEQYF TGCGCCAGCAGCTTGGTTGGAGACTACGAGCAGTACTTC
. . TRBJ2-1 TRBV10-1 CASSDGALQDNEQFF TGCGCCAGCAGTGATGGGGCACTACAGGACAATGAGCAGTTCTTC
. . TRBJ2-2 TRBV6-1 CASNIVSTGELFF TGTGCCAGCAATATCGTAAGCACCGGGGAGCTGTTTTTT
. . TRBJ1-2 TRBV6-1 CASSGQGGANYGYTF TGTGCCAGCAGTGGGCAGGGAGGCGCTAACTATGGCTACACCTTC
. . TRBJ2-3 TRBV11-3 CASSDRQDFGTDTQYF TGTGCCAGCAGCGACCGACAGGACTTCGGCACAGATACGCAGTATTTT
. . TRBJ2-5 TRBV7-9 CASSFDLQETQYF TGTGCCAGCAGCTTCGACCTTCAAGAGACCCAGTACTTC
. TRBD2 TRBJ2-7 TRBV6-1 CASSDGTSGRDEQYF TGTGCCAGCAGTGATGGGACTAGCGGGAGGGACGAGCAGTACTTC
. TRBD2 TRBJ2-7 TRBV4-1 CASSQGPSGTLYEQYF TGCGCCAGCAGCCAAGGGCCTAGCGGAACCCTCTACGAGCAGTACTTC
. . TRBJ1-2 TRBV5-1 CASSVGAATVADGYTF TGCGCCAGCAGCGTTGGGGCAGCCACCGTTGCGGATGGCTACACCTTC
few TRBD2 TRBJ2-5 TRBV7-9 CARNSLAGGFEQETQYF TGTGCCAGAAATTCACTAGCGGGAGGGTTTGAACAAGAGACCCAGTACTTC
. . TRBJ2-7 TRBV11-2 CASSPQGGEQYF TGTGCCAGCAGCCCCCAGGGGGGCGAGCAGTACTTC
. . TRBJ1-4 TRBV7-2 CASSQFATNEKLFF TGTGCCAGCAGCCAGTTCGCAACTAATGAAAAACTGTTTTTT
. . TRBJ2-1 TRBV5-1 CASSLGFGAYNEQFF TGCGCCAGCAGCTTGGGGTTTGGGGCCTACAATGAGCAGTTCTTC
. TRBD1 TRBJ2-7 TRBV2 CASRIDRVRNEQYF TGTGCCAGCAGGATAGACAGGGTCCGCAACGAGCAGTACTTC
. . TRBJ2-4 TRBV6-5 CASSYSPVTKNIQYF TGTGCCAGCAGTTACTCACCAGTTACCAAAAACATTCAGTACTTC
. . TRBJ1-3 TRBV28 CASTRPWVAGNTIYF TGTGCCAGCACTCGCCCCTGGGTCGCTGGAAACACCATATATTTT
. . TRBJ2-7 TRBV6-1 CASSDIPSGLEEQYF TGTGCCAGCAGTGATATCCCCAGCGGGTTAGAGGAGCAGTACTTC
. TRBD1 TRBJ2-1 TRBV6-1 CASSEAGTGYNEQFF TGTGCCAGCAGTGAAGCTGGGACAGGATACAATGAGCAGTTCTTC
once . TRBJ2-3 TRBV10-1 CASSDGTVTDTQYF TGCGCCAGCAGTGATGGCACGGTCACAGATACGCAGTATTTT
. TRBD1 TRBJ2-7 TRBV7-6 CASSLERTGAEQYF TGTGCCAGCAGCTTAGAGAGGACAGGGGCCGAGCAGTACTTC
. . TRBJ2-6 TRBV5-1 CASSLHGTVDSGANVLTF TGCGCCAGCAGCTTACACGGGACGGTGGACTCTGGGGCCAACGTCCTGACTTTC
. . TRBJ2-1 TRBV2 CASFTRSYNEQFF TGTGCCAGCTTTACTAGATCCTACAATGAGCAGTTCTTC
. . TRBJ1-5 TRBV27 CASSLDPYQPQHF TGTGCCAGCAGTTTGGATCCGTATCAGCCCCAGCATTTT
few . TRBJ2-7 TRBV6-6 CASSPRTVIEQYF TGTGCCAGCAGCCCCAGGACAGTAATCGAGCAGTACTTC
few . TRBJ1-2 TRBV11-2 CASSFPDYYGYTF TGTGCCAGCAGCTTTCCAGACTACTATGGCTACACCTTC
. TRBD2 TRBJ2-2 TRBV5-4 CASSPTSGGPEELFF TGTGCCAGCAGCCCTACTAGCGGGGGGCCCGAGGAGCTGTTTTTT
. TRBD2 TRBJ2-1 TRBV4-3 CASSQEGIAGVSYNEQFF TGCGCCAGCAGCCAAGAGGGGATAGCGGGAGTCTCCTACAATGAGCAGTTCTTC
once . TRBJ2-6 TRBV27 CASSQLTAVSGANVLTF TGTGCCAGCAGTCAATTAACAGCCGTCTCTGGGGCCAACGTCCTGACTTTC
. TRBD1 TRBJ1-5 TRBV28 CASSFRGQGHQPQHF TGTGCCAGCAGTTTTAGGGGACAGGGGCATCAGCCCCAGCATTTT
. TRBD1 TRBJ2-3 TRBV13 CASSIPAGGIVEQYF TGTGCCAGCAGCATTCCGGCAGGGGGTATAGTCGAGCAGTATTTT
. TRBD1 TRBJ2-7 TRBV7-7 CASSSDRGDYEQYF TGTGCTAGCAGCTCAGACAGGGGGGACTACGAGCAGTACTTC
. . TRBJ1-1 TRBV2 CASRLWGAENTEAFF TGTGCCAGCAGACTTTGGGGGGCAGAGAACACTGAAGCTTTCTTT
few TRBD2 TRBJ2-1 TRBV25-1 CASSLAGFYNEQFF TGTGCCAGCAGTTTAGCGGGGTTTTACAATGAGCAGTTCTTC
. TRBD1 TRBJ1-2 TRBV6-1 CASSEAGTGDGYTF TGTGCCAGCAGTGAAGCGGGGACAGGGGATGGCTACACCTTC
. TRBD1 TRBJ1-4 TRBV28 CASSSEGARSEKLFF TGTGCCAGCAGTTCGGAGGGGGCGCGATCAGAAAAACTGTTTTTT
. . TRBJ2-2 TRBV7-6 CASSSVGELFF TGTGCCAGCAGCTCAGTCGGGGAGCTGTTTTTT
. . TRBJ1-1 TRBV4-1 CASSQVRDTEAFF TGCGCCAGCAGCCAGGTGAGGGACACTGAAGCTTTCTTT
. . TRBJ1-2 TRBV25-1 CASSEYVGHSYTF TGTGCCAGCAGTGAATATGTAGGGCATAGCTACACCTTC
. TRBD2 TRBJ2-3 TRBV7-8 CASSPVLAGGQLLTDTQYF TGTGCCAGCAGCCCGGTATTAGCGGGGGGCCAACTCCTAACAGATACGCAGTATTTT